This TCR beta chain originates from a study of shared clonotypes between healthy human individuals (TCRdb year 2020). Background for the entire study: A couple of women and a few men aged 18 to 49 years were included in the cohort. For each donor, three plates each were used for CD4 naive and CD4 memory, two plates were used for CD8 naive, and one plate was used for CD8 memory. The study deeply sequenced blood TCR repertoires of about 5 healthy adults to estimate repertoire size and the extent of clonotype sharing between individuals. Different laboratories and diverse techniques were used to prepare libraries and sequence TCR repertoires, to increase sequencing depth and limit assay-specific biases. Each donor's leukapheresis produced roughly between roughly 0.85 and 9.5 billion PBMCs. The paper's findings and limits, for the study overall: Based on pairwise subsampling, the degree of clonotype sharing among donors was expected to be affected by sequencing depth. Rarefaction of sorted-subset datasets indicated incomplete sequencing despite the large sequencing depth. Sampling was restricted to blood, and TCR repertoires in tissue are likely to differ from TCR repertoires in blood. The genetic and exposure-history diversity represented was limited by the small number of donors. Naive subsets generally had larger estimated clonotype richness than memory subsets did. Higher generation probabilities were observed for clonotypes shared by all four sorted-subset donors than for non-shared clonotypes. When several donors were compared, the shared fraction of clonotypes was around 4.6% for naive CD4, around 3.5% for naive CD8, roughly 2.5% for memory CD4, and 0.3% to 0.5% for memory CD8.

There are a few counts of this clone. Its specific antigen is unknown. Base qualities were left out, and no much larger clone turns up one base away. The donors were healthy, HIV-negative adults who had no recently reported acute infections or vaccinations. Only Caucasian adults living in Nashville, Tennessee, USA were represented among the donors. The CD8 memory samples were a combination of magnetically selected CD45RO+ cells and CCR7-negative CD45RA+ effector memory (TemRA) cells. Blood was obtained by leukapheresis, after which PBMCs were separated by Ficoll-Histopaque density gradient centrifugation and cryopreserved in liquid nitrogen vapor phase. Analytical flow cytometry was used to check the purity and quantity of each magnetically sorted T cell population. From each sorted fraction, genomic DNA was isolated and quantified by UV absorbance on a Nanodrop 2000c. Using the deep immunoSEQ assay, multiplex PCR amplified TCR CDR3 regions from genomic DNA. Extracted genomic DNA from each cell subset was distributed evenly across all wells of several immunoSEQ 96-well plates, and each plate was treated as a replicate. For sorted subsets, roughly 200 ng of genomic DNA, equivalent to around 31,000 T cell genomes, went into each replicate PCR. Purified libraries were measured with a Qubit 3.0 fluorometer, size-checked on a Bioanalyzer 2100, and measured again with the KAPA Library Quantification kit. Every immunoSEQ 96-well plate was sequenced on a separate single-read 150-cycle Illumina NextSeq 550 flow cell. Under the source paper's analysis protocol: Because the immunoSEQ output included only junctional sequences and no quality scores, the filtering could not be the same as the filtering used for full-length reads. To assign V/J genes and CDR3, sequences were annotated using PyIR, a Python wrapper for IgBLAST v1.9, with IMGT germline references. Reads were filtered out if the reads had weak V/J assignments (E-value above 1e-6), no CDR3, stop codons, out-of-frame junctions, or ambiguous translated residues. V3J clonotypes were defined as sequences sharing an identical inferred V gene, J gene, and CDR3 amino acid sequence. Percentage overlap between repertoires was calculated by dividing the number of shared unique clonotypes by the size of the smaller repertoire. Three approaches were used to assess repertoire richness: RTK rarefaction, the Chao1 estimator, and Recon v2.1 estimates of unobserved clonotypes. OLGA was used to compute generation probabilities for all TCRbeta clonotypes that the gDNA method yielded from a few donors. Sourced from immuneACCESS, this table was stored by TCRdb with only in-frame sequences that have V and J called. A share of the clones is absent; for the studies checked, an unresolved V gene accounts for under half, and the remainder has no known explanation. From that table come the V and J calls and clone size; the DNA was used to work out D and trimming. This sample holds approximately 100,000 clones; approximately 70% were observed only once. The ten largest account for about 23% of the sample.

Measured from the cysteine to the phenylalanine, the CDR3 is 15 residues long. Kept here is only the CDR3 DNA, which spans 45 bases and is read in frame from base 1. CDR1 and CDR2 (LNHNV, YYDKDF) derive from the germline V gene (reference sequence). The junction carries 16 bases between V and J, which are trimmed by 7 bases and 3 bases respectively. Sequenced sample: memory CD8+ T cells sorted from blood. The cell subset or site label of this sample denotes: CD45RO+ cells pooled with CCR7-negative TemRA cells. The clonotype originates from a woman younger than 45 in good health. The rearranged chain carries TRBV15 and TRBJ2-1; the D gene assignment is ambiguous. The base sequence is TGTGCCACCACAGCAAACCCAGACCTCTACAATGAGCAGTTCTTC. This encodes CATTANPDLYNEQFF.